The present TCR beta chain was sequenced within a study of T cells after yellow fever vaccination (dated by TCRdb to the late 2010s). General notes on the study: The SMART-Seq v4 Ultra Low Input RNA kit was used to prepare libraries from fractions with low cell numbers. To track T-cell clones before and after primary and booster YFV17D yellow fever vaccination, bulk TCR alpha and beta repertoires were sequenced longitudinally. Two healthy male donors made up the cohort, one aged 18 to 30 years and the other aged 30 to 40 years. Bulk PBMC replicates and cell subsets were isolated from blood drawn at multiple timepoints before and after both primary and secondary immunization. The research as a whole found: A small fraction of clonotypes showed up in both the CD4 and CD8 compartments, probably as a result of convergent recombination. Because only a couple of donors were included in the study, the extent to which the findings can be generalized is limited. Computational filtering was needed because FACS-sorted repertoires could contain abundant contaminating clonotypes from the bulk population. After the booster, most clones that had expanded after primary vaccination were detected again (roughly 95% of CD4 and around nine tenths of CD8), suggesting broad maintenance of memory. Compared with the primary T-cell response, the secondary T-cell response was faster but weaker, reaching its peak on day 5 rather than on day 15.

Per the germline V gene, SGHTA is the CDR1 and FQGTGA is the CDR2. Trimming removed 6 bases from V and 3 bases from J, leaving 11 bases between the germline ends. Measured from the cysteine to the phenylalanine, the CDR3 is 14 residues long. The sequence is cut down to CDR3 DNA, 42 bases in frame from base 1. TCR cDNA was made using 5'RACE template switching, a step that added a universal primer site and unique molecular identifiers. Priming for cDNA synthesis came from both the TCR alpha and TCR beta constant segments. Library amplification involved two PCR steps, and the second step added sample barcodes and sequencing adapters. Sequencing of the libraries was done on either Illumina HiSeq 2500 (2x100 bp) or NovaSeq (2x150 bp). The study's own analysis went as follows. MIGEC handled demultiplexing of reads and collapsing into UMI consensus sequences, while MiXCR performed V(D)J alignment. Vaccine-responding clonotypes were defined with edgeR using replicate PBMC samples, requiring FDR below 0.01 and a log2 fold change above 5 up to day 15. CD4 or CD8 identity was assigned to each bulk clonotype according to whether the clonotype was present at higher abundance in the sequenced CD4 repertoire or the sequenced CD8 repertoire. TCRdb cleaned the public reads at Q25 with fastp, built clones with MiXCR and kept in-frame beta chains. A single entry per CDR3 protein holds the most common genes and DNA from its merged rows. The V and J calls were determined by TCRdb, not by the authors. This sample gives a few hundred thousand distinct CDR3 sequences in total; around 6.8% of them show up just once. In total, the top ten clones hold about a sixth of the sample.

This clonotype occurred a few times. The clone's antigen remains unknown. Base qualities were left out, and no much larger clone turns up one base away. The treatment or condition label for this specimen denotes: live attenuated yellow fever vaccine strain. At each blood-draw timepoint, two biological replicates of bulk PBMCs were obtained. A standard Ficoll-Paque protocol was used to isolate PBMCs from peripheral blood. RNA was extracted with TriZol from bulk PBMCs, CD4 and CD8 fractions, and dextramer-positive and dextramer-negative fractions. The receptor comes from a man younger than 35 who received the YFV17D yellow fever vaccine. The chain uses TRBV7-3 and TRBJ1-4; a tentative D match to TRBD1 spans 6 bases. This sample comprised PBMCs, obtained about 41 days after the first yellow fever vaccination. The DNA sequence is TGTGCCAGCAGTCAGGGGCCGCCTAATGAAAAACTGTTTTTT. It codes for CASSQGPPNEKLFF.